The clone carrying this T cell receptor (beta chain) was seen more than once but under ten times. The antigen remains undetermined. Each sample had two DNA replicates, 0.5 ug blood or about 1.5 ug tissue. Sequenced by immunoSEQ multiplex PCR; TCRdb stores in-frame clones only, minus some. The top ten clones hold approximately 3.7% of a sample with about 72,000 clones, more than 65% of them seen once. The record originates from a study of early stage breast cancer tumors. Across the whole study: About 70% of the 16 invasive tumors were ER+, PR+ and HER2-. Study results and limitations: Enriched TCRB sequences shared across patients were mostly commonly generated sequences.

The TCR originated in a person aged 55 to 69 with breast cancer. Sequencing input: blood.

CDR3 nucleotides: TGTGCCTGTCGTTCGAAAGTAAGACCCCTCCACTTT. This gives the protein CACRSKVRPLHF. This rearrangement joins TRBV30 to TRBJ1-6; D uncertain. From germline, CDR1 is GTSNPN and CDR2 SVGIG (reference sequence). The CDR3 extends over 12 amino acids. V was shortened by 6 bases and J by 12 bases, with 15 bases between the two germline ends.